Following are 20 T cell receptor beta chains from one sample sequenced in a study of T cells in Graves' hyperthyroidism and ophthalmopathy (dated by TCRdb to the late 2010s). Library creation used multiplex PCR. Instrument used: Illumina HiSeq 2000. The TCR beta CDR3 regions were amplified from the RNA transcripts. The first round of RT-PCR for the TCR CDR3 was performed with the HTBI primer set and the Qiagen OneStep RT-PCR kit. TCRdb reran the public reads through fastp at Q25 and MiXCR, keeping productive beta chains. Rows are unified per CDR3 protein, each entry keeping the most common DNA and genes. The sample has 600,000 or so distinct CDR3 sequences on record, about 14% of them singletons. The top ten clones comprise around an eighth of the sample. The sequenced material came from blood. Receptor source: a woman aged 50 to 60 with Graves' ophthalmopathy.

This clonotype was seen repeatedly, ten times or more. The V call is TRBV11-2, the J call TRBJ2-7; no reliable D call. This CDR3 spans 12 amino acids. Trimming stripped 5 bases from V and 5 bases from J, with 10 bases between. The germline CDR1 and CDR2 sequences are SGHAT and FQNNGV. In nucleotides, the CDR3 is TGTGCCAGCAGCGGTGATAACAACGAGCAGTACTTC. Translating gives CASSGDNNEQYF.

As regards this clonotype: With a much larger clone just one base away, this may be a read error. The chain has TRBV18 and TRBJ2-1; 8 positions match TRBD1. Per germline, CDR1 KGHSH and CDR2 LQKENI. The CDR3 sequence is 17 residues long. J was trimmed by 2 bases and V by 3 bases; bases with no gene match: 9. The CDR3 spells CASSPYLGQGTYNEQFF. Here the CDR3 DNA reads TGTGCCAGCTCACCTTATCTCGGACAGGGAACCTACAATGAGCAGTTCTTC.

Only a few counts were recorded for this clonotype. The chain combines TRBV12-3 or TRBV12-4 with TRBJ2-2, with TRBD1 matching over 8 bases. V shed 7 bases and J 4 bases; nucleotides not matched to a gene: 11. CDR3 length: 16 amino acids. CDR3 residues: CASTRSRQGSTGELFF. CDR3 nucleotides: TGTGCCAGCACCAGATCGCGACAGGGGTCCACCGGGGAGCTGTTTTTT.

The chain employs TRBV10-3 and TRBJ2-1, with TRBD2 matching 8 bases. Looked up from germline, CDR1 is ENHRY and CDR2 is SYGVKD. Losses at the gene ends were 6 bases for V and 9 bases for J; bases not matched to a gene: 10. This CDR3 region has 14 residues. The CDR3 region is CAIRYQRELSEQFF. The DNA for the CDR3 is TGTGCCATCAGGTATCAGCGGGAGTTGAGTGAGCAGTTCTTC.

This clonotype has ten or more counts. The chain is built from TRBV7-9 and TRBJ1-1, with D possibly being TRBD1 (6 bases). Trimming cost V 1 base and J 4 bases, with 10 bases left between them. CDR3 length equals 14 residues. Germline V gene lookup returns CDR1 SEHNR and CDR2 FQNEAQ (reference sequence). CDR3 residues: CASSLGQASTEAFF. CDR3 DNA sequence: TGTGCCAGCAGCTTAGGACAGGCATCCACTGAAGCTTTCTTT.

This clonotype was seen at least ten times. This chain uses TRBV7-3 with TRBJ2-1, with D unclear. Germline values: CDR1 SGHTA, CDR2 FQGTGA. The CDR3 runs to 14 residues. Trimming stripped 2 bases from V and 7 bases from J, with 12 bases between. The CDR3 bases are TGTGCCAGCAGCTTAGGGTTTGTTTCGAATGAGCAGTTCTTC. It specifies CASSLGFVSNEQFF.

This clonotype was observed a few times. The chain joins TRBV28 to TRBJ2-5, with 7 bases that match TRBD1. The V gene end was trimmed by 6 bases and the J gene end by 1 base; junction bases not matched to a gene: 5. Germline CDR1 MDHEN, CDR2 SYDVKM. This CDR3 has 14 amino acids. DNA of the CDR3: TGTGCCAGCAGGACGACAGGGACCCAAGAGACCCAGTACTTC. As protein: CASRTTGTQETQYF.

This clonotype occurred many times. J is TRBJ1-2 and V is TRBV28, with TRBD1 matching 11 bases. Germline values: CDR1 MDHEN, CDR2 SYDVKM. The CDR3 length is 16 residues. V shed 3 bases and J 6 bases; nucleotides not matched to a gene: 9. The CDR3 loop is CASSFEPGQGGDGYTF. The CDR3 nucleotides are TGTGCCAGCAGTTTCGAACCGGGACAGGGGGGCGATGGCTACACCTTC.

This clonotype came up a few times. The rearrangement joins TRBV6-2 or TRBV6-3 to TRBJ2-6, with 9 bases lining up with TRBD1. The CDR3 covers 19 residues. V trimming: 7 bases; J trimming: 0 bases; junction bases outside the gene matches: 13. The germline V gene has CDR1 MNHEY and CDR2 SVGEGT. CDR3 DNA sequence: TGTGCCAGCACCACCAGAGGGGGACAGGGAGGCTCTGGGGCCAACGTCCTGACTTTC. The encoded protein is CASTTRGGQGGSGANVLTF.

The rearrangement joins TRBV5-1 to TRBJ2-1; 9 nucleotides match TRBD2. Germline CDR1 SGHRS, CDR2 YFSETQ. With V trimmed by 4 bases and J by 0 bases, 8 bases remained unmatched. The CDR3 consists of 17 residues. For the CDR3, the DNA is TGCGCCAGCAGCCCGCGGGGGGGCCAGCTCTCCTACAATGAGCAGTTCTTC. Translating it yields CASSPRGGQLSYNEQFF.

This clonotype was seen ten or more times. The chain uses TRBV20-1 and TRBJ2-1; D perhaps matches TRBD2 (5 bases). The CDR3 is made up of 14 amino acids. In germline, CDR1 is DFQATT, CDR2 SNEGSKA (reference sequence). The V end lost 6 bases, the J end lost 4 bases, and 16 bases lay between the germline ends. CDR3 region: CSATKSGPYNEQFF. The CDR3 nucleotides read TGCAGTGCCACCAAGAGCGGACCTTACAATGAGCAGTTCTTC.

This clonotype was picked up many times. J is TRBJ2-5 and V is TRBV4-3; the match to TRBD2 covers 8 bases. Germline trimming cut 0 bases from V and 3 bases from J; bases unmatched to any gene: 3. The CDR3 contains 15 residues. Germline loops: CDR1 LGHNA, CDR2 YSLEER. The CDR3 DNA reads as TGCGCCAGCAGCCAAGAAGGGCGGGGGGAAGAGACCCAGTACTTC. Translating gives CASSQEGRGEETQYF.

Ten or more counts support this clonotype. J is TRBJ2-3 and V is TRBV7-2, with 8 bases identical to TRBD1. The CDR3 covers 14 residues. In germline, CDR1 is SGHTA, CDR2 FQGNSA. V was clipped by 5 bases and J by 3 bases; unmatched bases: 4. CDR3 amino acids: CASSPDRVTDTQYF. The DNA for the CDR3 is TGTGCCAGCAGCCCGGACAGGGTGACAGATACGCAGTATTTT.

This clonotype was counted at least ten times. This chain uses TRBV24-1 with TRBJ1-2; 10 nucleotides align to TRBD1. Germline V gene lookup returns CDR1 KGHDR and CDR2 SFDVKD. There are 15 residues in the CDR3. V lost 6 bases to trimming and J lost 8 bases; unmatched junction nucleotides: 11. The CDR3 spells CATSYQTGGKRGYTF. The CDR3 region has the DNA TGTGCCACCAGTTACCAGACAGGGGGCAAGCGCGGCTACACCTTC.

Of note for this clonotype: No conserved phenylalanine or tryptophan is present at the end of the CDR3, so a read error is the likely explanation. This chain connects TRBV6-1 to TRBJ2-7; 8 positions agree with TRBD1. The J segment lost 4 bases and the V segment lost 4 bases, leaving 12 bases of the junction unmatched. This CDR3 region has 16 residues. Germline V lookup: CDR1 MNHNS, CDR2 SASEGT. The CDR3 DNA reads as TGTGCCAGCAGTGTGGAACTTAAAACAGGGGGGTACGAGCAGTACCTC. This encodes CASSVELKTGGYEQYL.

The V call is TRBV6-1, the J call TRBJ2-7; the D is unclear. V was trimmed by 8 bases and J by 6 bases, leaving 11 bases between them. The V gene's germline CDR1 is MNHNS and CDR2 SASEGT. The CDR3 is made up of 11 amino acids. This chain's CDR3 is CASGVGFEQYF. CDR3 DNA sequence: TGTGCCAGCGGAGTGGGTTTCGAGCAGTACTTC.

This clonotype was detected ten times or more. This may be a read error: a much more frequent sequence differs by one nucleotide. The chain recombines TRBV20-1 with TRBJ2-3; D uncertain. This CDR3 spans 15 amino acids. Germline CDR1 DFQATT, CDR2 SNEGSKA (reference sequence). The chain's CDR3 is CNARIATSGTDTQYF. CDR3 bases: TGCAATGCTAGGATCGCCACAAGCGGCACAGATACGCAGTATTTT.

Many counts were recorded for this clonotype. The CDR3 is CASSWTSGRTGLNEQFF. CDR3 DNA sequence: TGTGCCAGCAGTTGGACTAGCGGGAGGACTGGCCTTAATGAGCAGTTCTTC. The chain carries TRBV6-2 or TRBV6-3 and TRBJ2-1, with 14 bases fitting TRBD2. CDR3 length equals 17 residues. The V gene's germline CDR1 is MNHEY and CDR2 SVGEGT. The V gene end was trimmed by 4 bases and the J gene end by 7 bases; junction bases not matched to a gene: 9.

This clonotype occurred many times. V gene TRBV27 combines with J gene TRBJ2-1; D is possibly TRBD1 (5 bases). In germline, CDR1 is MNHEY, CDR2 SMNVEV (reference sequence). V was pared by 1 base and J by 3 bases, with 16 bases between. The CDR3 covers 17 residues. CDR3 in amino acids: CASSLFRQGRDYNEQFF. The DNA of the CDR3 is TGTGCCAGCAGTTTATTCAGGCAGGGTAGGGACTACAATGAGCAGTTCTTC.

The table lists this clonotype with many counts. V gene TRBV2 combines with J gene TRBJ2-3; TRBD2 might be the D (6 bases). This CDR3 is 15 amino acids long. Germline loops: CDR1 SNHLY, CDR2 FYNNEI. Deletions cut 2 bases from V and 0 bases from J, with 9 bases between. CDR3 nucleotide sequence: TGTGCCAGCAGTGAACTAGCGACTAGCACAGATACGCAGTATTTT. Translating gives CASSELATSTDTQYF.